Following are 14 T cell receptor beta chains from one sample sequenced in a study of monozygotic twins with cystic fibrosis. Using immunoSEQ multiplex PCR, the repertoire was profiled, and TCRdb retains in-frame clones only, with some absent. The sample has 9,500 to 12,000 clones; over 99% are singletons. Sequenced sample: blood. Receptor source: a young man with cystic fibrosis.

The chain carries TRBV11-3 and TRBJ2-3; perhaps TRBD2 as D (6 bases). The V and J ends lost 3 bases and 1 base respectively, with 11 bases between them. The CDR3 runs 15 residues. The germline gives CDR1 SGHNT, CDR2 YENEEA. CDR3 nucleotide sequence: TGTGCCAGCAGCTTGGGAATAGCGGGCACAGATACGCAGTATTTT. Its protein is CASSLGIAGTDTQYF.

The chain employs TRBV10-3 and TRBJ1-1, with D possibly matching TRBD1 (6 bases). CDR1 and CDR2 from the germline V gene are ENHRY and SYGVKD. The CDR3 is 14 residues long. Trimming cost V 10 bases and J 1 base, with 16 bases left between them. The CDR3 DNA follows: TGTGCCACGGGAACCGGGACACAGAACACTGAAGCTTTCTTT. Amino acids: CATGTGTQNTEAFF.

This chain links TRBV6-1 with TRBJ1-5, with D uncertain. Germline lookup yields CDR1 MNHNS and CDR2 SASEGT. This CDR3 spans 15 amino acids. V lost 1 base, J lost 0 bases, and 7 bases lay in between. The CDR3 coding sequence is TGTGCCAGCAGTGAAGACAGTAATAGCAATCAGCCCCAGCATTTT. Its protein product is CASSEDSNSNQPQHF.

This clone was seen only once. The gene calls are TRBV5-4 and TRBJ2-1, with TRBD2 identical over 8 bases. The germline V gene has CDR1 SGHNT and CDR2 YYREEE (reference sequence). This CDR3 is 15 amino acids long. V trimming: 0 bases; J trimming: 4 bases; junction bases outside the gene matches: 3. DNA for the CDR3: TGTGCCAGCAGCTTGGATCCGGGAGGGTACAATGAGCAGTTCTTC. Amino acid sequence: CASSLDPGGYNEQFF.

The CDR3 bases are TGTGCCAGCCGCCGGGACCTCGGTGGCAAAAACATTCAGTACTTC. Amino acids: CASRRDLGGKNIQYF. J is TRBJ2-4 and V is TRBV7-2; the D gene could be TRBD1 or TRBD2 (5 bases each). V was shortened by 8 bases and J by 3 bases, with 17 bases between the two germline ends. The CDR3 covers 15 residues. CDR1 and CDR2 from the germline V gene are SGHTA and FQGNSA.

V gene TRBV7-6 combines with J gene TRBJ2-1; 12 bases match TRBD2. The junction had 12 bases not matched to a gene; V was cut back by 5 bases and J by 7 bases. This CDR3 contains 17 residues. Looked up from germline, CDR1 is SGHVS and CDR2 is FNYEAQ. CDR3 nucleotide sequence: TGTGCCAGCAGCCCGACCCCTGGACTAGCGGGGAAAAATGAGCAGTTCTTC. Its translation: CASSPTPGLAGKNEQFF.

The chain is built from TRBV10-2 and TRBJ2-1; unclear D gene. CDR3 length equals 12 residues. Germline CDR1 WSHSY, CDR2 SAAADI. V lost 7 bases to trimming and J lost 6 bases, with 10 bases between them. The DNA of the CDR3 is TGCGCCAGCACGGTCCTCCCCAATGAGCAGTTCTTC. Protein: CASTVLPNEQFF.

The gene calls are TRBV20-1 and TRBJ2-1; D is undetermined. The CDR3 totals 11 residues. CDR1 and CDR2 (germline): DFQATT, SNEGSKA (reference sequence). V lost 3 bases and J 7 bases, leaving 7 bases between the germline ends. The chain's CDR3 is CSASSGNEQFF. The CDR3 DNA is TGCAGTGCTAGTTCCGGGAATGAGCAGTTCTTC.

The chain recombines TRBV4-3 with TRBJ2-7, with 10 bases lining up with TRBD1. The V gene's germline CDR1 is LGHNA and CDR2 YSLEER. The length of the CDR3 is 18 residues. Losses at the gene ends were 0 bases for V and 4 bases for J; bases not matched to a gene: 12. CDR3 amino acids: CASSQELGQGPSSYEQYF. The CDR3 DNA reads TGCGCCAGCAGCCAAGAATTGGGACAGGGGCCGAGCTCTTACGAGCAGTACTTC.

The CDR3 region has the DNA TGTGCCAGCAACACCGCGACAGGGCCCTACACCTTC. Translation gives CASNTATGPYTF. The chain employs TRBV6-5 and TRBJ1-2, with 7 bases that match TRBD1. CDR1 and CDR2 (germline): MNHEY, SVGAGI. Unmatched junction bases numbered 9, after V lost 7 bases and J lost 10 bases. CDR3 length equals 12 residues.

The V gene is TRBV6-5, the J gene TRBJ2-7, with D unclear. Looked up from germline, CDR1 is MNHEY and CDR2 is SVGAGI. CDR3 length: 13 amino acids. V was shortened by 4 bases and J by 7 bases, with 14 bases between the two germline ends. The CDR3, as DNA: TGTGCCAGCAGTTTTCCCACTGACCGAGAGCAGTACTTC. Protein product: CASSFPTDREQYF.

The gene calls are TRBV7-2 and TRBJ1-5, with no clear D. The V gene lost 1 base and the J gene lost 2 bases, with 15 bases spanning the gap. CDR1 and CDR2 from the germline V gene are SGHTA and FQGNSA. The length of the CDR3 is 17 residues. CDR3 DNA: TGTGCCAGCAGCTTAGTTGGAGGAAAGGGCGGCAATCAGCCCCAGCATTTT. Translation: CASSLVGGKGGNQPQHF.

The DNA for the CDR3 is TGTGCCAGCAGCCAACCCCTAGCGGCCTCCTACAATGAGCAGTTCTTC. Translation: CASSQPLAASYNEQFF. This chain uses TRBV14 with TRBJ2-1; 7 bases fit TRBD2. The V segment lost 2 bases and the J segment 0 bases; nucleotides outside the gene matches: 4. Germline V gene lookup returns CDR1 SGHDN and CDR2 FVKESK. This CDR3 region has 16 residues.

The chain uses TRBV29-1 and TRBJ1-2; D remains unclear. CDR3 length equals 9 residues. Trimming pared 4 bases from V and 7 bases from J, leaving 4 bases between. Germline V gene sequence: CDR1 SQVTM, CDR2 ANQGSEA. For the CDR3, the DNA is TGCAGCGTTGTCAGTGGCTACACCTTC. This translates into CSVVSGYTF.